The 2 T cell receptor beta chains below all came from one sample that was sequenced in a study of T cells in Graves' hyperthyroidism and ophthalmopathy. What was amplified from RNA transcripts were TCR beta CDR3 regions. The study used the HTBI primer set for a first-round RT-PCR of the TCR CDR3. MiXCR, run by TCRdb on the multiplex PCR reads, gives a single entry per CDR3 protein. The table lists 480,000 or so distinct CDR3 sequences, 40% to 50% of them singletons. The sequenced sample was peripheral blood or thyroid tissue (not recorded which). All receptors derive from an adult woman with Graves' disease, either hyperthyroidism or ophthalmopathy (not recorded which).

This clonotype was counted many times. This chain connects TRBV11-2 to TRBJ2-5; the D is unclear. From germline, CDR1 is SGHAT and CDR2 FQNNGV. Trimming removed 4 bases at V and 5 bases at J, with 8 bases between. The CDR3 sequence is 12 residues long. CDR3 residues: CASSSLGETQYF. The DNA for the CDR3 is TGTGCCAGCAGCTCTCTCGGGGAGACCCAGTACTTC.

As for this clonotype: An end of the junction does not agree with germline; a read error may underlie this. The chain recombines TRBV11-2 with TRBJ2-5, with a weak D call TRBD2 (6 bases). The length of the CDR3 is 16 residues. Germline V lookup: CDR1 SGHAT, CDR2 FQNNGV. The CDR3 protein is CASSLERREAWETQYF. The CDR3 nucleotides are TGTGCCAGCAGCCTAGAGAGGAGGGAGGCCTGGGAGACCCAGTACTTC.